This TCR beta chain was retrieved from a study of T cell repertoires in cytomegalovirus infection. In the study overall: Both recently identified HLA-C-restricted and well-studied HLA-B-restricted CMV epitopes were used in the study. Indications came from public TCR beta signatures; they pointed to CMV infection and to a matching HLA type.

Remarks on this clonotype: No antigen is known for it.

The study, taken as a whole, reports: CMV carriers having the relevant HLA were flagged by cumulative public TCR beta family frequency. HLA-C-restricted TCR beta clonotypes specific for CMV led the ex vivo response.

A single record per CDR3 protein comes from TCRdb applying MiXCR to the reads. The sample records approximately 110,000 distinct CDR3 sequences, under 45% being singletons. The CDR3 loop spans 16 amino acids. The germline V gene encodes CDR1 DFQATT and CDR2 SNEGSKA (reference sequence). V dropped 6 bases and J dropped 2 bases, with 19 bases sitting between them. This TCR was sampled from a human donor in good health (CMV status not recorded). Some clones in this sample may be carry-over from other donors' samples. Sequencing was performed on CD8+ T cells from cultured PBMCs, taken from culture after CMV antigen stimulation. This chain joins TRBV20-1 and TRBJ2-2; D tentatively fits TRBD1 or TRBD2 (5 bases each). CDR3 sequence (DNA): TGCAGTGCCCCCTCTCCGGGACGTACTAACACCGGGGAGCTGTTTTTT. Its protein is CSAPSPGRTNTGELFF.